This TCR beta chain emerged from a study of shared clonotypes between healthy human individuals. Study-level background: Each donor's CD8 memory used one plate, CD8 naive two, each CD4 subset three. The study's findings and limits: A small donor pool kept down the genetic and exposure-history diversity that was represented. Sorted-subset sequencing, rarefaction showed, was incomplete despite large depth.

This clone was counted ten times or more. The antigen remains unidentified. Trimming removed 0 bases at V and 3 bases at J, with 8 bases between. Germline V gene sequence: CDR1 ENHRY, CDR2 SYGVKD. The CDR3 sequence is 15 residues long. Each replicate PCR on the sorted subsets used 150 to 200 ng DNA (around 30,000 T cell genomes). TCRdb keeps only in-frame clones here, not all; method: immunoSEQ multiplex PCR. The sample consists of 100,000 or so clones, 67% of them appearing once. The V and J genes are TRBV10-3 and TRBJ2-2; D is undetermined. Sequencing was carried out using memory CD8+ T cells sorted from blood. Specified subset: CD45RO+ cells pooled with CCR7-negative TemRA cells. This TCR was recovered from a woman in her twenties or thirties in good health. The DNA for the CDR3 is TGTGCCATCAGTGAGTCTTCGCCCTACACCGGGGAGCTGTTTTTT. This sequence encodes CAISESSPYTGELFF.